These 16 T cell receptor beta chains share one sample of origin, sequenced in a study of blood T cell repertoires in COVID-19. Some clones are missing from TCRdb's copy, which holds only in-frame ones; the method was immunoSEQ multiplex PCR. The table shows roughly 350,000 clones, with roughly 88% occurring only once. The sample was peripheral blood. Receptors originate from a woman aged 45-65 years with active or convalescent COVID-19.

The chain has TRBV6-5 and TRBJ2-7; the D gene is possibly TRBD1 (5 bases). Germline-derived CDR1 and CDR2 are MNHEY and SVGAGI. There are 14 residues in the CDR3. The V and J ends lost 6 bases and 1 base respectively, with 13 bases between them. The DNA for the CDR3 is TGTGCCAGCAGCCAAGACAGCCGGTCCTACGAGCAGTACTTC. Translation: CASSQDSRSYEQYF.

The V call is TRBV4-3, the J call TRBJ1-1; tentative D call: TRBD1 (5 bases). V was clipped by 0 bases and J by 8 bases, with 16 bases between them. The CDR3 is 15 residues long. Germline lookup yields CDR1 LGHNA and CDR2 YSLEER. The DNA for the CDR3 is TGCGCCAGCAGCCAAGATATAGGAGGGGTGGCAGAAGCTTTCTTT. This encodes CASSQDIGGVAEAFF.

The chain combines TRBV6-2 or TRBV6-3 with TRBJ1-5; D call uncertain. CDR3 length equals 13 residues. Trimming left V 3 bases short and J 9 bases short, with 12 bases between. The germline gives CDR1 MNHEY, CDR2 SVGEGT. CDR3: CASSYPGLTPQHF. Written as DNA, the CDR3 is TGTGCCAGCAGTTATCCCGGACTCACGCCCCAGCATTTT.

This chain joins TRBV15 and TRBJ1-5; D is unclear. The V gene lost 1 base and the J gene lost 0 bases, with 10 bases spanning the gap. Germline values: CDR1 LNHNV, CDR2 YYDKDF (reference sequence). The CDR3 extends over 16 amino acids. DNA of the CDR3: TGTGCCACCAGCAGAGTCCTAGTTATTAGCAATCAGCCCCAGCATTTT. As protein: CATSRVLVISNQPQHF.

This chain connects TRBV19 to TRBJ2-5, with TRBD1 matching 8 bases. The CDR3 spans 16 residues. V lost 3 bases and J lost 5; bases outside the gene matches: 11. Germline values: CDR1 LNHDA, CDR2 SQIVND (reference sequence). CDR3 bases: TGTGCCAGTAGTATGCTCGGGCAGGGGGCGGGGGAGACCCAGTACTTC. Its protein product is CASSMLGQGAGETQYF.

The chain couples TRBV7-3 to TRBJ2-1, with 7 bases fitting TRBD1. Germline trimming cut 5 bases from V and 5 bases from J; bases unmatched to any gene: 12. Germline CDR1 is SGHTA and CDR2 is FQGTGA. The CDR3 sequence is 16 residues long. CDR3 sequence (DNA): TGTGCCAGCAGCCGGATCGGGACAGAAAAAAACAATGAGCAGTTCTTC. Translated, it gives CASSRIGTEKNNEQFF. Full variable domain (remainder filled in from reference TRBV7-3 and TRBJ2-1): GAGVSQTPSNKVTEKGKYVELRCDPISGHTALYWYRQSLGQGPEFLIYFQGTGAADDSGLPNDRFFAVRPEGSVSTLKIQRTERGDSAVYLCASSRIGTEKNNEQFFGPGTRLTVL.

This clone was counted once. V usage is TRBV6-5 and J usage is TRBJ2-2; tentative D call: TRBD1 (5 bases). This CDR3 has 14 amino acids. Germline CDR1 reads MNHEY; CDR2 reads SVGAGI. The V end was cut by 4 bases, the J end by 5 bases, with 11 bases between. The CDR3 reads CASSFQGETGELFF. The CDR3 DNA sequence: TGTGCCAGCAGTTTCCAGGGCGAAACCGGGGAGCTGTTTTTT.

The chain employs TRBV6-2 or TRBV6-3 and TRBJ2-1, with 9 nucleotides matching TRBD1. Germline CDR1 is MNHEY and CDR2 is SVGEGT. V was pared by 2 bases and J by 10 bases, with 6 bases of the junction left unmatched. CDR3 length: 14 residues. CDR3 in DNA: TGTGCCAGCAGTTACCGGGACAGGGTGCACGAGCAGTTCTTC. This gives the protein CASSYRDRVHEQFF.

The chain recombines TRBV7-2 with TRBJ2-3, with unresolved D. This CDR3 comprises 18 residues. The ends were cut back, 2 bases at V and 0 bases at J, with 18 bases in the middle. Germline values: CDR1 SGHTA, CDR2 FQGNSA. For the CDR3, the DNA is TGTGCCAGCAGCTTAAAGATTGGGCAGACCACTAGCACAGATACGCAGTATTTT. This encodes CASSLKIGQTTSTDTQYF.

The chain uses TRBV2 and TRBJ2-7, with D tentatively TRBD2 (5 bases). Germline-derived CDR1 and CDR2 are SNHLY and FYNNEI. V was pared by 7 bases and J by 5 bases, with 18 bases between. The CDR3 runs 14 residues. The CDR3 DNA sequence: TGTGCCAGCATAAGTCGAGGGTATATCGACGAGCAGTACTTC. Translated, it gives CASISRGYIDEQYF.

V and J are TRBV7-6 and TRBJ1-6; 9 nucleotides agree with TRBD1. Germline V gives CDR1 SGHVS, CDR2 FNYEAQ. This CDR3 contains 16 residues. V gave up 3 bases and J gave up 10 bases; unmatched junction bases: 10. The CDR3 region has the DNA TGTGCCAGCAGCTTCGGACAGGGGATGTCAGGATCACCCCTCCACTTT. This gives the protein CASSFGQGMSGSPLHF. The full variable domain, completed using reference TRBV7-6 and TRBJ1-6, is GAGVSQSPRYKVTKRGQDVALRCDPISGHVSLYWYRQALGQGPEFLTYFNYEAQQDKSGLPNDRFSAERPEGSISTLTIQRTEQRDSAMYRCASSFGQGMSGSPLHFGNGTRLTVT.

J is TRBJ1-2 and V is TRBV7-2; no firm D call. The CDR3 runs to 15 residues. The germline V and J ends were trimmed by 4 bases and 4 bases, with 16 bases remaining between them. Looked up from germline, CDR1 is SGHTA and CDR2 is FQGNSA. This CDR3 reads CASSSFPDGLYGYTF. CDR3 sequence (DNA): TGTGCCAGCAGCTCCTTTCCAGACGGACTCTATGGCTACACCTTC.

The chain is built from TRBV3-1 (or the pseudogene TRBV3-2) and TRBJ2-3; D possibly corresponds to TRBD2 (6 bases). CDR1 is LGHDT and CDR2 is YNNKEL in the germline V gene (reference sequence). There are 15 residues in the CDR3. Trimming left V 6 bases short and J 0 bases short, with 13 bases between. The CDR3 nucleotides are TGTGCCAGCAGTCGGGAGTCATACAGCACAGATACGCAGTATTTT. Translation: CASSRESYSTDTQYF.

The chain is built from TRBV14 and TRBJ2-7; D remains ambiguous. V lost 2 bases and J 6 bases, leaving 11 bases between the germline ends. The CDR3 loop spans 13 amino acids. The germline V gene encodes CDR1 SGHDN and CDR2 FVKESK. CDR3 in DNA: TGTGCCAGCAGCCAAAGACACGTTGGCGAGCAGTACTTC. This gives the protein CASSQRHVGEQYF.

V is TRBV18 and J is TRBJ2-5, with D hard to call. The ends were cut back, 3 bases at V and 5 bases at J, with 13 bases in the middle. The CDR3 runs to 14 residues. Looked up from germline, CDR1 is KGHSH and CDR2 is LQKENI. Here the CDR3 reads CASSPSLSQETQYF. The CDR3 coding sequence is TGTGCCAGCTCACCCTCCCTCAGTCAGGAGACCCAGTACTTC. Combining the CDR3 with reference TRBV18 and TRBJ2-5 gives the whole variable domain NAGVMQNPRHLVRRRGQEARLRCSPMKGHSHVYWYRQLPEEGLKFMVYLQKENIIDESGMPKERFSAEFPKEGPSILRIQQVVRGDSAAYFCASSPSLSQETQYFGPGTRLLVL.

The CDR3 spells CASRQLAGYNEQFF. The CDR3 DNA reads as TGTGCCAGCCGACAACTAGCGGGCTACAATGAGCAGTTCTTC. The J gene is TRBJ2-1, the V gene TRBV27; 9 bases line up with TRBD2. J gave up 3 bases and V 8 bases, and 5 bases lay outside the gene matches. This CDR3 is 14 amino acids long. Per the germline V gene, CDR1 is MNHEY and CDR2 is SMNVEV (reference sequence).